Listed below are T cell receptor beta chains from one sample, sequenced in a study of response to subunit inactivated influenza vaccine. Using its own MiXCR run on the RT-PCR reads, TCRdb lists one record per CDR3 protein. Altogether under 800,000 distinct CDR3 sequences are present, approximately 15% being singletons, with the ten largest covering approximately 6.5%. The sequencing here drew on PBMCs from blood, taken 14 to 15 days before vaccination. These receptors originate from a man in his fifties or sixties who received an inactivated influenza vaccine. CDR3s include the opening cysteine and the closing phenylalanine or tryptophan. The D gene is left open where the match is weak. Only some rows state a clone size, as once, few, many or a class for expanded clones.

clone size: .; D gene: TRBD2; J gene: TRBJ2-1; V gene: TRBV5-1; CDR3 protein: CASSGGGTPYNEQFF; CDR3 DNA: TGCGCCAGCAGCGGCGGGGGGACCCCCTACAATGAGCAGTTCTTC
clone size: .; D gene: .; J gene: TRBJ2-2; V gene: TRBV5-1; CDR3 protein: CASVPLPYTGELFF; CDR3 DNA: TGCGCCAGCGTTCCGCTTCCGTACACCGGGGAGCTGTTTTTT
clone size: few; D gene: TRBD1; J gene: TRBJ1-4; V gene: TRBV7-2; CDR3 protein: CASSLAGQGSTNEKLFF; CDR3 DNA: TGTGCCAGCAGCTTAGCGGGACAGGGGTCCACTAATGAAAAACTGTTTTTT
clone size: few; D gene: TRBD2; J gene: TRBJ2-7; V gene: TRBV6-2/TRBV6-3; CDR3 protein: CASSYSERGVHEQYF; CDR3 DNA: TGTGCCAGCAGTTACTCGGAGCGGGGAGTCCACGAGCAGTACTTC
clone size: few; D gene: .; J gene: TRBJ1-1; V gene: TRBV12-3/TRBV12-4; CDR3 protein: CASSPQQTMSGTEAFF; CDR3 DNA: TGTGCCAGCAGTCCCCAGCAGACGATGTCTGGCACTGAAGCTTTCTTT
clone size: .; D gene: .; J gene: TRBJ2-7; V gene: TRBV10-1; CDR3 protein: CASSLGGDYYEQYF; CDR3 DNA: TGCGCCAGCAGTTTAGGAGGGGATTACTACGAGCAGTACTTC
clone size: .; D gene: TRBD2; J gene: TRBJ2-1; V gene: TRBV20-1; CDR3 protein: CSASVLAGGPSYNEQFF; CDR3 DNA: TGCAGTGCTAGTGTACTAGCGGGGGGGCCCTCCTACAATGAGCAGTTCTTC
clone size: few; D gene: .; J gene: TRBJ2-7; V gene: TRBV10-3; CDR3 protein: CASGPASYEQYF; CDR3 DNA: TGTGCCAGCGGACCTGCGTCCTACGAGCAGTACTTC
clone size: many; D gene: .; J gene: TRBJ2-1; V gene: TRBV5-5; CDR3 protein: CASSLVRAVYNEQFF; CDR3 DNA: TGTGCCAGCAGCTTGGTTAGAGCGGTCTACAATGAGCAGTTCTTC
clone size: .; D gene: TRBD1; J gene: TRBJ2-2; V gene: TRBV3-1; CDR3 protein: CASSQGRGSSGELFF; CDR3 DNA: TGTGCCAGCAGCCAAGGCAGGGGGAGCTCCGGGGAGCTGTTTTTT
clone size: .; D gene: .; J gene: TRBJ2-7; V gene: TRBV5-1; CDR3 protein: CASSFERAAYEQYF; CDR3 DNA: TGCGCCAGCAGCTTTGAACGGGCAGCCTACGAGCAGTACTTC
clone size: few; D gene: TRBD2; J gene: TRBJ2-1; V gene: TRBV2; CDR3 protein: CASAVRLAGNEQFF; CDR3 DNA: TGTGCCAGCGCGGTTCGGCTAGCGGGCAATGAGCAGTTCTTC
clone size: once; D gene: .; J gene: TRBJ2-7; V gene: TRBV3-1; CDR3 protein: CATTKDLTTTYEQYF; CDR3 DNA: TGTGCCACCACCAAAGATCTGACAACCACCTACGAGCAGTACTTC
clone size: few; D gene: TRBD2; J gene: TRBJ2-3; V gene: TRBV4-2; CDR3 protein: CASSQAHGSGGAGDTQYF; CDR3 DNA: TGTGCCAGCAGCCAAGCCCATGGTAGCGGGGGGGCCGGAGATACGCAGTATTTT
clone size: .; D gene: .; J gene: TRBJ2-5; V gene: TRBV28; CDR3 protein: CASRGSHSGETQYF; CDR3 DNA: TGTGCCAGCAGGGGAAGCCATTCCGGGGAGACCCAGTACTTC
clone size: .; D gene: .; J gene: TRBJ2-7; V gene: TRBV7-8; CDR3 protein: CATTSGAPADEQYF; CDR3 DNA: TGTGCCACCACCTCCGGGGCACCGGCGGACGAGCAGTACTTC
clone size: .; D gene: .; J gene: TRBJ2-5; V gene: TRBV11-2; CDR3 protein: CASSLDNPGHQETQYF; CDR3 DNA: TGTGCCAGCAGCTTAGATAACCCGGGACACCAAGAGACCCAGTACTTC
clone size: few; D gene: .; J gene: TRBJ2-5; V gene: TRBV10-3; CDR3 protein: CAIRETSEETQYF; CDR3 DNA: TGTGCCATCAGGGAGACTAGTGAAGAGACCCAGTACTTC
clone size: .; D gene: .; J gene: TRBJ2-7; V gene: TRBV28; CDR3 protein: CASSLGQDEQYF; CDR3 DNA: TGTGCCAGCAGTTTAGGGCAGGACGAGCAGTACTTC
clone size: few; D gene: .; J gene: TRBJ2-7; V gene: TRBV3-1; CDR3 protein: CASAFSGNLHEQYF; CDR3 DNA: TGTGCCAGCGCCTTTAGTGGTAATCTCCACGAGCAGTACTTC
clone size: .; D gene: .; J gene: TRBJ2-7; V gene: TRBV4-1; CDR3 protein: CASSPLYRVDYEQYF; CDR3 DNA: TGCGCCAGCAGCCCCCTGTACAGGGTGGACTACGAGCAGTACTTC
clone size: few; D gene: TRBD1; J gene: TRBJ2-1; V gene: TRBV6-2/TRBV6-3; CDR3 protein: CATGGDRGSYNEQFF; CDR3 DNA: TGTGCCACCGGGGGAGACAGGGGCTCCTACAATGAGCAGTTCTTC
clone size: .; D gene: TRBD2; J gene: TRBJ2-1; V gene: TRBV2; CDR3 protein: CASSEAGSGRKEFF; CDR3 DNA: TGTGCCAGCAGTGAGGCAGGGTCCGGGAGGAAGGAGTTCTTC
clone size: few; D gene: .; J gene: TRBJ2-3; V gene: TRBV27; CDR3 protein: CASSLQGKDTQYF; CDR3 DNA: TGTGCCAGCAGTTTACAGGGGAAGGATACGCAGTATTTT
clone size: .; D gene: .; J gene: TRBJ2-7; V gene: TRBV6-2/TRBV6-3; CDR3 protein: CASSFAFAYEQYF; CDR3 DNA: TGTGCCAGCAGTTTTGCCTTCGCCTACGAGCAGTACTTC
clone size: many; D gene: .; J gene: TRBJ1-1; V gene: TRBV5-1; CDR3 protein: CASSLEGIDEAFF; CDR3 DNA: TGCGCCAGCAGCTTGGAAGGGATTGATGAAGCTTTCTTT
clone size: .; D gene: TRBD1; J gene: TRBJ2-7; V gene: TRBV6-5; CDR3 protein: CASRLLETGGYEQYF; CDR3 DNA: TGTGCCAGCAGACTCCTCGAGACAGGGGGGTACGAGCAGTACTTC
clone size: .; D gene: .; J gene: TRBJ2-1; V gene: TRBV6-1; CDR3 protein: CASSVSDFEQFF; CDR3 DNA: TGTGCCAGCAGTGTATCGGACTTTGAGCAGTTCTTC
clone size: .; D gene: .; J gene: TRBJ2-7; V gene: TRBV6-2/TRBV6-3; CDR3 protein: CASSYLFWQISSYEQYF; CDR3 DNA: TGTGCCAGCAGTTACCTTTTTTGGCAGATCAGCTCCTACGAGCAGTACTTC
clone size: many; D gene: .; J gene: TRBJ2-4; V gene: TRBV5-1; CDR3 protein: CASKEGAKNIQYF; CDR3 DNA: TGCGCCAGCAAGGAGGGTGCCAAAAACATTCAGTACTTC
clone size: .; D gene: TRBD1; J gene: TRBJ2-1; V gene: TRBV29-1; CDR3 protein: CSVAPGGNNEQFF; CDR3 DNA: TGCAGCGTTGCCCCAGGGGGTAACAATGAGCAGTTCTTC
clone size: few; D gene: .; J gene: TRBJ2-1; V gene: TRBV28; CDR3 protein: CASSFRSGEQFF; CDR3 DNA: TGTGCCAGCAGTTTTAGAAGCGGTGAGCAGTTCTTC
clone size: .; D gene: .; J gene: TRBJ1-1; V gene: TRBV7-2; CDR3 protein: CASTHTSRNTEAFF; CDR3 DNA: TGTGCCAGCACACACACTAGTCGGAACACTGAAGCTTTCTTT
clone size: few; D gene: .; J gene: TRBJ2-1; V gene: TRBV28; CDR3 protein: CASSSILAGGQFF; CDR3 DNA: TGTGCCAGCAGTTCGATTTTGGCAGGCGGGCAGTTCTTC
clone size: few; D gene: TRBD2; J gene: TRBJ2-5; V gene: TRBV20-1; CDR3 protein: CSAPVGGRETQYF; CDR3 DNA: TGCAGTGCTCCCGTGGGAGGGAGAGAGACCCAGTACTTC
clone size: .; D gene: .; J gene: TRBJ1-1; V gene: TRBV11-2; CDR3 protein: CASSLRGSLNTEAFF; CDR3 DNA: TGTGCCAGCAGCTTACGGGGCAGCCTGAACACTGAAGCTTTCTTT
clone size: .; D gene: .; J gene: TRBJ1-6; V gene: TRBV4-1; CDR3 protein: CASSPRVLDNSPLHF; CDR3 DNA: TGCGCCAGCAGCCCCCGGGTCCTCGATAATTCACCCCTCCACTTT
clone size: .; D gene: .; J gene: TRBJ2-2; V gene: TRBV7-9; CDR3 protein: CASPPRTNTGELFF; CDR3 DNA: TGTGCCAGCCCCCCTCGAACTAACACCGGGGAGCTGTTTTTT
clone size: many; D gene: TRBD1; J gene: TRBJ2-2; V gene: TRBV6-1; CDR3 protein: CASRTGTGGGTGELFF; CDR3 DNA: TGTGCCAGCAGAACCGGGACAGGGGGCGGTACCGGGGAGCTGTTTTTT
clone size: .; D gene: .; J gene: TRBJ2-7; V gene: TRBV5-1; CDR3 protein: CASSLGETPSYEQYF; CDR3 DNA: TGCGCCAGCAGCTTGGGTGAGACACCCTCCTACGAGCAGTACTTC
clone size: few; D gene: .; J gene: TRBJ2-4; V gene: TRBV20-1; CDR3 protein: CSASVGGPQAKNIQYF; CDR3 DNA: TGCAGTGCTAGTGTAGGGGGGCCACAGGCCAAAAACATTCAGTACTTC
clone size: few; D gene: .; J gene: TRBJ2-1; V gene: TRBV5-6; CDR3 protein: CASSLYRARREQFF; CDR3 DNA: TGTGCCAGCAGCCTGTACAGGGCTAGGAGGGAGCAGTTCTTC
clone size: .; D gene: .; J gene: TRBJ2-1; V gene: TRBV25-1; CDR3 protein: CASSEGAGLNEQFF; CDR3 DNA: TGTGCCAGCAGTGAAGGGGCGGGACTGAATGAGCAGTTCTTC
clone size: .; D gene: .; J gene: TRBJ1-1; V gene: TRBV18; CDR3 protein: CASSPRQGQLNTEAFF; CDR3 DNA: TGTGCCAGCTCACCACGGCAGGGCCAACTGAACACTGAAGCTTTCTTT
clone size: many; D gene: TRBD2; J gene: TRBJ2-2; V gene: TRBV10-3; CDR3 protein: CAISGQGSGGNTGELFF; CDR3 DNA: TGTGCCATCAGTGGACAAGGCAGCGGGGGGAACACCGGGGAGCTGTTTTTT
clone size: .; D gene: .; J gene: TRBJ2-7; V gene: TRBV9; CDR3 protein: CASSGRDGDPYEQYF; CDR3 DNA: TGTGCCAGCAGCGGCCGGGACGGGGACCCCTACGAGCAGTACTTC
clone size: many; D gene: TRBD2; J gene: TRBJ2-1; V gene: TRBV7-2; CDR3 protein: CASSNERGRYNEQFF; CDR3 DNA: TGTGCCAGCAGCAACGAGCGGGGGAGGTACAATGAGCAGTTCTTC
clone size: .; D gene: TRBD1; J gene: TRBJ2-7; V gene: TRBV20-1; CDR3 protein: CSARARTGGYEQYF; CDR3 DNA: TGCAGTGCTAGAGCAAGGACAGGGGGCTACGAGCAGTACTTC
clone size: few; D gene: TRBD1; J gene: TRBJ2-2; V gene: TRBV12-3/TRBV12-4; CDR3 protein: CASSRSGQVTGELFF; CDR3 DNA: TGTGCCAGCAGCCGTTCGGGACAGGTCACCGGGGAGCTGTTTTTT
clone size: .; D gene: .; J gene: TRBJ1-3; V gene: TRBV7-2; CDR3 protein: CASSPQSGNTIYF; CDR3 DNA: TGTGCCAGCAGCCCCCAGTCTGGAAACACCATATATTTT
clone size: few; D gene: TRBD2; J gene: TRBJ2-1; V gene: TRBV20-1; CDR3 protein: CSARDWPGAGDYGNEQFF; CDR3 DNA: TGCAGTGCTAGAGATTGGCCCGGGGCGGGAGATTACGGGAATGAGCAGTTCTTC
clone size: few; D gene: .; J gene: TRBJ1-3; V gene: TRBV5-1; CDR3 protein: CASSSQGAGGNTIYF; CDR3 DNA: TGCGCCAGCAGCTCCCAGGGAGCCGGTGGAAACACCATATATTTT
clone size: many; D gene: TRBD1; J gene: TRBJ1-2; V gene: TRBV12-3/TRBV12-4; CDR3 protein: CASSLAGTGVDYGYTF; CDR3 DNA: TGTGCCAGCAGTTTAGCCGGGACAGGGGTAGACTATGGCTACACCTTC
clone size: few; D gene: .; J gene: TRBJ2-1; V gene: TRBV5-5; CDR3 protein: CVSSPAGSIHEQFF; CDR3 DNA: TGTGTCTCCAGCCCGGCCGGCAGCATCCATGAGCAGTTCTTC
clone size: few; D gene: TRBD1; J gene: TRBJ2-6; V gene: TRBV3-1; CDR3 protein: CASSQLWDRGAGANVLTF; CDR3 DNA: TGTGCCAGCAGCCAACTGTGGGACAGAGGGGCCGGGGCCAACGTCCTGACTTTC
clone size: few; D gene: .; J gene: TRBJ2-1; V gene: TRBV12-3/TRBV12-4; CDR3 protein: CASSSRPYNEQFF; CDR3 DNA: TGTGCCAGCAGTTCTCGTCCCTACAATGAGCAGTTCTTC
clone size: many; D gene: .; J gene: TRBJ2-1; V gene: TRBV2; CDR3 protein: CASSYGLNNEQFF; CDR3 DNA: TGTGCCAGCAGTTATGGACTTAACAATGAGCAGTTCTTC
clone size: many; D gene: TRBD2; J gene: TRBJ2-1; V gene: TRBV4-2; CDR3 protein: CASSQEGGGVFNEQFF; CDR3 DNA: TGTGCCAGCAGCCAAGAGGGCGGGGGGGTATTCAATGAGCAGTTCTTC
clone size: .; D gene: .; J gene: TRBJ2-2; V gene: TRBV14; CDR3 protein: CASSQEKAGELFF; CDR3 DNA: TGTGCCAGCAGCCAAGAGAAGGCCGGGGAGCTGTTTTTT